These 28 T cell receptor beta chains came from one sample sequenced in a study of cytomegalovirus exposure and HLA in healthy donors. The protocol was immunoSEQ multiplex PCR, while the TCRdb copy is restricted to in-frame clones and leaves out a portion. The repertoire holds more than 250,000 clones, roughly 89% seen once, with 0.65% to 0.85% in the top ten. The sequencing input was PBMCs. These receptor sequences come from a woman aged 18-29 years in good health and CMV-seronegative.

Here the CDR3 DNA reads TGTGCCAGCAGTTACTCCAGGGGGCCCCCCTACAATGAGCAGTTCTTC. Translated, it gives CASSYSRGPPYNEQFF. V gene TRBV6-5 combines with J gene TRBJ2-1; 8 positions match TRBD1. V trimming: 0 bases; J trimming: 2 bases; junction bases outside the gene matches: 3. Germline loops: CDR1 MNHEY, CDR2 SVGAGI. This CDR3 comprises 16 residues.

The rearrangement uses TRBV28 and TRBJ1-5, with D hard to call. The germline gives CDR1 MDHEN, CDR2 SYDVKM. Trimming pared 10 bases from V and 2 bases from J, leaving 18 bases between. CDR3 length: 15 amino acids. CDR3 coding DNA: TGTGCCACCCTCCCTGCGGGGTCTCGCAATCAGCCCCAGCATTTT. Translation gives CATLPAGSRNQPQHF.

The chain carries TRBV9 and TRBJ2-7; 7 positions match TRBD1. Per germline, CDR1 SGDLS and CDR2 YYNGEE. The CDR3 totals 16 residues. The V and J ends lost 0 bases and 4 bases, in that order; junction bases with no gene match: 10. CDR3 sequence (DNA): TGTGCCAGCAGCGTAGCTCAGGGGACAGAGTTGTACGAGCAGTACTTC. Translation gives CASSVAQGTELYEQYF. Full variable domain (missing parts from reference TRBV9 and TRBJ2-7): DSGVTQTPKHLITATGQRVTLRCSPRSGDLSVYWYQQSLDQGLQFLIQYYNGEERAKGNILERFSAQQFPDLHSELNLSSLELGDSALYFCASSVAQGTELYEQYFGPGTRLTVT.

DNA of the CDR3: TGCGCCAGCAGCGAGGGGACTAGCGGGAGCTACGAGCAGTACTTC. As protein: CASSEGTSGSYEQYF. V is TRBV5-1 and J is TRBJ2-7, with 14 bases aligning to TRBD2. V lost 4 bases to trimming and J lost 3 bases; unmatched junction nucleotides: 3. Germline V gene data show CDR1 as SGHRS and CDR2 as YFSETQ. This CDR3 region has 15 residues.

The chain uses TRBV25-1 and TRBJ1-5, with 7 bases that match TRBD1. CDR1 MGHDK and CDR2 SYGVNS come from the germline V gene. The V and J ends lost 5 bases and 2 bases, in that order; junction bases with no gene match: 6. This CDR3 comprises 15 residues. As DNA, the CDR3 is TGTGCCAGCAGTAGAGGGGACAGCGGCAATCAGCCCCAGCATTTT. The encoded protein is CASSRGDSGNQPQHF.

The chain carries TRBV6-5 and TRBJ2-7, with TRBD2 matching 7 bases. V lost 7 bases, J lost 5 bases, and 8 bases stayed unmatched. CDR3 length: 13 residues. Germline V CDR1 and CDR2: MNHEY, SVGAGI. The CDR3 protein is CASTTGGYNEQYF. CDR3 DNA sequence: TGTGCCAGCACCACGGGGGGTTATAACGAGCAGTACTTC.

This clone was seen just once. The chain employs TRBV6-1 and TRBJ1-3; possible D gene TRBD1, 6 bases. The V gene's germline CDR1 is MNHNS and CDR2 SASEGT. This CDR3 is built from 15 residues. The V and J ends lost 3 bases and 4 bases respectively, with 13 bases between them. Here the CDR3 DNA reads TGTGCCAGCAGTGATTTGCCCGGGACAGGAAACACCATATATTTT. Translating it yields CASSDLPGTGNTIYF.

CDR3 sequence: CASSKRGSYEQYF. In DNA form, the CDR3 reads TGTGCCAGTAGTAAACGGGGATCCTACGAGCAGTACTTC. The chain couples TRBV19 to TRBJ2-7; TRBD2 is a possible D gene (5 bases). The germline V gene has CDR1 LNHDA and CDR2 SQIVND (reference sequence). The CDR3 runs 13 residues. Trimming removed 4 bases at V and 1 base at J, with 8 bases between.

This CDR3 is CASSPGTDPWGAQYF. As DNA, the CDR3 is TGTGCCAGCAGCCCAGGGACAGACCCCTGGGGGGCCCAGTACTTC. This chain connects TRBV9 to TRBJ2-5, with a tentative D call TRBD1 (7 bases). The ends were cut back, 4 bases at V and 9 bases at J, with 22 bases in the middle. Looked up from germline, CDR1 is SGDLS and CDR2 is YYNGEE. The CDR3 runs 15 residues.

The chain has TRBV18 and TRBJ1-1, with D perhaps matching TRBD1 (5 bases). Per germline, CDR1 KGHSH and CDR2 LQKENI. Trimming shortened V by 4 bases and J by 8 bases, and 20 bases separated the two germline ends. The CDR3 has 15 residues. This CDR3 reads CASSLNDSPTGEAFF. For the CDR3, the DNA is TGTGCCAGCTCACTAAATGACAGTCCCACCGGCGAAGCTTTCTTT.

The rearrangement joins TRBV6-1 to TRBJ1-5; TRBD1 matches 7 bases. In germline, CDR1 is MNHNS, CDR2 SASEGT. This CDR3 is built from 17 residues. V lost 0 bases, J lost 2 bases, and 7 bases stayed unmatched. The CDR3 region is CASSEASGQLGNQPQHF. For the CDR3, the DNA is TGTGCCAGCAGTGAAGCATCGGGACAGTTGGGCAATCAGCCCCAGCATTTT.

This clone was detected once. V gene TRBV19 combines with J gene TRBJ1-4; no reliable D call. Germline V gene lookup returns CDR1 LNHDA and CDR2 SQIVND (reference sequence). The CDR3 has 14 residues. V was pared by 2 bases and J by 8 bases, with 12 bases between. Written as DNA, the CDR3 is TGTGCCAGTAGTATACAGTCCGTAAAAGAAAAACTGTTTTTT. Encoded protein: CASSIQSVKEKLFF.

This clone was recorded only once. The chain joins TRBV19 to TRBJ2-3, with 8 bases fitting TRBD2. CDR1 and CDR2 from the germline V gene are LNHDA and SQIVND (reference sequence). V lost 0 bases, J lost 1 base, and 3 bases stayed unmatched. The CDR3 consists of 16 residues. CDR3 region: CASSIDSTSGTDTQYF. CDR3 in DNA: TGTGCCAGTAGTATAGATTCGACTAGCGGCACAGATACGCAGTATTTT.

The chain employs TRBV29-1 and TRBJ1-1; no clear D. V was trimmed by 5 bases and J by 4 bases, leaving 8 bases between them. The CDR3 is 11 residues long. Germline V gene sequence: CDR1 SQVTM, CDR2 ANQGSEA. CDR3 loop: CSVQDVTEAFF. In nucleotides, the CDR3 is TGCAGCGTTCAGGATGTCACTGAAGCTTTCTTT. Filled out from reference TRBV29-1 and TRBJ1-1, the complete variable domain reads SAVISQKPSRDICQRGTSLTIQCQVDSQVTMMFWYRQQPGQSLTLIATANQGSEATYESGFVIDKFPISRPNLTFSTLTVSNMSPEDSSIYLCSVQDVTEAFFGQGTRLTVV.

The CDR3 DNA is TGCGCCAGCCCCGGGACAGGCATGAACACTGAAGCTTTCTTT. Residues: CASPGTGMNTEAFF. This chain uses TRBV23-1 with TRBJ1-1, with 8 bases fitting TRBD1. TRBV23-1 is an open reading frame, and its role is uncertain. This CDR3 contains 14 residues. J lost 0 bases, V lost 8 bases, and 5 bases had no gene match.

There are a few counts of this clone. The V call is TRBV20-1, the J call TRBJ1-5; D is unresolved. CDR1 and CDR2 from the germline V gene are DFQATT and SNEGSKA (reference sequence). The CDR3 has 9 residues. Trimming stripped 8 bases from V and 11 bases from J, with 10 bases between. The CDR3 coding sequence is TGCAGTCCTACCGGGGCCCAGCATTTT. This encodes CSPTGAQHF.

V and J are TRBV4-3 and TRBJ2-5; possibly TRBD1 for D (5 bases). The V gene's germline CDR1 is LGHNA and CDR2 YSLEER. V was cut by 5 bases and J by 0 bases, with 16 bases left in between. This CDR3 comprises 16 residues. CDR3 nucleotide sequence: TGCGCCAGCAGCTCGCAAGGGGCTGGGAACCAAGAGACCCAGTACTTC. Encoded protein: CASSSQGAGNQETQYF.

The V gene is TRBV5-6, the J gene TRBJ2-3; TRBD1 matches at 8 bases. This CDR3 has 15 residues. Losses at the gene ends were 4 bases for V and 4 bases for J; bases not matched to a gene: 8. Germline V CDR1 and CDR2: SGHDT, YYEEEE. The CDR3 coding sequence is TGTGCCAGCAGCAGAAGGGACAGGTTGGCAGATACGCAGTATTTT. Translated: CASSRRDRLADTQYF.

The CDR3 reads CASRGGAVPYEQYF. The CDR3 bases are TGTGCCAGCAGAGGAGGGGCGGTCCCCTACGAGCAGTACTTC. The rearrangement uses TRBV6-5 and TRBJ2-7, with a weak D call TRBD2 (6 bases). Germline assignment: CDR1 MNHEY and CDR2 SVGAGI. This CDR3 has 14 amino acids. Between the trimmed V and J ends, which lost 6 bases and 2 bases, there was a span of 14 bases.

CDR3 amino acids: CASSIDGPGGMAKNIQYF. The CDR3 DNA sequence: TGTGCCAGTAGTATAGATGGGCCAGGGGGTATGGCCAAAAACATTCAGTACTTC. The gene calls are TRBV19 and TRBJ2-4; TRBD1 aligns across 7 bases. J lost 1 base, V lost 0 bases, and 9 bases had no gene match. This CDR3 contains 18 residues. Germline-derived CDR1 and CDR2 are LNHDA and SQIVND (reference sequence). Full variable domain (rest looked up from reference TRBV19 and TRBJ2-4): DGGITQSPKYLFRKEGQNVTLSCEQNLNHDAMYWYRQDPGQGLRLIYYSQIVNDFQKGDIAEGYSVSREKKESFPLTVTSAQKNPTAFYLCASSIDGPGGMAKNIQYFGAGTRLSVL.

This chain links TRBV6-5 with TRBJ2-1; D not certain. The CDR3 is 12 residues long. V lost 2 bases and J lost 5, with 4 bases in between. Germline values: CDR1 MNHEY, CDR2 SVGAGI. The CDR3 spells CASSYGDNEQFF. In DNA, the CDR3 is TGTGCCAGCAGTTACGGAGACAATGAGCAGTTCTTC.

The chain combines TRBV13 with TRBJ2-1; 10 nucleotides align to TRBD1. Germline V gene sequence: CDR1 PRHDT, CDR2 FYEKMQ (reference sequence). The V and J ends lost 5 bases and 8 bases, in that order; junction bases with no gene match: 9. This CDR3 contains 15 residues. CDR3 sequence reads: CASSQTGGAFHEQFF. The CDR3 DNA follows: TGTGCCAGCAGCCAGACAGGGGGCGCGTTCCATGAGCAGTTCTTC.

This clone was detected once. V is TRBV11-2 and J is TRBJ2-5, with D unresolved. Trimming left V 5 bases short and J 1 base short, with 8 bases between. Germline-derived CDR1 and CDR2 are SGHAT and FQNNGV. The CDR3 spans 13 residues. The CDR3 DNA follows: TGTGCCAGCAGCGGGCTACTCCAAGAGACCCAGTACTTC. Translation gives CASSGLLQETQYF.

The chain links TRBV6-5 to TRBJ2-7; D is perhaps TRBD1 (6 bases). Trimming shortened V by 6 bases and J by 0 bases, and 9 bases separated the two germline ends. Germline CDR1 is MNHEY and CDR2 is SVGAGI. This CDR3 region has 13 residues. Here the CDR3 DNA reads TGTGCCAGCAGAGGGGGTTCCTCCTACGAGCAGTACTTC. Translating it yields CASRGGSSYEQYF.

This clone appeared once. This rearrangement joins TRBV4-3 to TRBJ2-1, with D possibly being TRBD2 (6 bases). CDR1 LGHNA and CDR2 YSLEER come from the germline V gene. V was shortened by 0 bases and J by 4 bases, with 16 bases between the two germline ends. The CDR3 consists of 17 residues. The CDR3 spells CASSQEEPSEAYNEQFF. For the CDR3, the DNA is TGCGCCAGCAGCCAAGAAGAGCCTAGCGAGGCATACAATGAGCAGTTCTTC.

The chain couples TRBV5-4 to TRBJ2-7, with D tentatively TRBD2 (7 bases). The CDR3 totals 15 residues. Trimming took off 3 bases at V and 0 bases at J, with 13 bases between the two ends. The germline gives CDR1 SGHNT, CDR2 YYREEE (reference sequence). CDR3 protein: CASSWGGFNSYEQYF. The CDR3 region has the DNA TGTGCCAGCAGCTGGGGGGGCTTCAACTCCTACGAGCAGTACTTC.

V is TRBV6-1 and J is TRBJ1-5; 11 nucleotides align to TRBD1. The CDR3 loop spans 15 amino acids. V was pared by 6 bases and J by 5 bases, with 6 bases of the junction left unmatched. CDR1 MNHNS and CDR2 SASEGT come from the germline V gene. CDR3 sequence reads: CASSEGQGGHQPQHF. The CDR3 nucleotides are TGTGCCAGCAGCGAGGGACAGGGGGGTCATCAGCCCCAGCATTTT.

J is TRBJ2-1 and V is TRBV11-1, with 7 bases lining up with TRBD2. V lost 4 bases, J lost 5 bases, and 5 bases stayed unmatched. The germline V gene encodes CDR1 SGHAT and CDR2 FQDESV (reference sequence). The CDR3 is 14 residues long. CDR3 sequence: CASSWRLADNEQFF. The CDR3 DNA reads TGTGCCAGCAGCTGGCGGCTAGCGGACAATGAGCAGTTCTTC.